Presented here are 11 T cell receptor beta chains from one specimen sequenced in a study of cytomegalovirus exposure and HLA in healthy donors. Amplification used 60 Vbeta primers and 13 Jbeta primers. TCRdb keeps only in-frame clones here, not all; method: immunoSEQ multiplex PCR. The sample gives roughly 140,000 clones, roughly three quarters of which show up once; roughly 4.9% is in the top ten. Material: PBMCs. These receptors came from a woman aged 45-65 years in good health and CMV-seronegative.

This clone occurred a few times. The DNA for the CDR3 is TGTGCCAGCAGCTCCCAGGTAGTGAACACTAGGAGCTCCTATAATTCACCCCTCCACTTT. The encoded protein is CASSSQVVNTRSSYNSPLHF. The gene calls are TRBV9 and TRBJ1-6; D is unresolved. The CDR3 consists of 20 residues. V lost 4 bases, J lost 0 bases, and 23 bases lay in between. Germline-derived CDR1 and CDR2 are SGDLS and YYNGEE.

V gene TRBV7-9 combines with J gene TRBJ2-3, with D perhaps matching TRBD2 (5 bases). The CDR3 runs 15 residues. The germline CDR1 and CDR2 sequences are SEHNR and FQNEAQ (reference sequence). Trimming took 3 bases from V and 0 from J, leaving 10 bases between them. CDR3 amino acids: CASSFGPGSTDTQYF. CDR3 nucleotides: TGTGCCAGCAGCTTTGGACCGGGAAGCACAGATACGCAGTATTTT.

V is TRBV7-2 and J is TRBJ2-7; the match to TRBD2 covers 11 bases. This CDR3 has 15 amino acids. The junction had 5 bases not matched to a gene; V was cut back by 4 bases and J by 3 bases. Germline-derived CDR1 and CDR2 are SGHTA and FQGNSA. The CDR3, as DNA: TGTGCCAGCAGCTACGCAACTAGCGGGGGCTACGAGCAGTACTTC. Protein: CASSYATSGGYEQYF.

V and J are TRBV6-1 and TRBJ2-5, with D perhaps TRBD2 (5 bases). The J call may be in error: the DNA end matches TRBJ2-7 better. Germline CDR1 MNHNS, CDR2 SASEGT. The CDR3 consists of 13 residues. The CDR3 DNA sequence: TGTGCCAGCAGTGTAAGGACTTCCTACGAGCAGTACTTC. It specifies CASSVRTSYEQYF.

The CDR3 reads CATWTGLAGSSYNEQFF. In nucleotides, the CDR3 is TGTGCCACCTGGACGGGACTAGCGGGGAGCTCCTACAATGAGCAGTTCTTC. The chain employs TRBV2 and TRBJ2-1; 13 positions match TRBD2. V trimming: 10 bases; J trimming: 0 bases; junction bases outside the gene matches: 9. Germline-derived CDR1 and CDR2 are SNHLY and FYNNEI. The CDR3 runs 17 residues. Based on the CDR3 plus reference TRBV2 and TRBJ2-1, the full variable domain is EPEVTQTPSHQVTQMGQEVILRCVPISNHLYFYWYRQILGQKVEFLVSFYNNEISEKSEIFDDQFSVERPDGSNFTLKIRSTKLEDSAMYFCATWTGLAGSSYNEQFFGPGTRLTVL.

The rearrangement links TRBV7-9 to TRBJ2-7, with 7 bases lining up with TRBD2. CDR3 length: 14 residues. Germline lookup yields CDR1 SEHNR and CDR2 FQNEAQ (reference sequence). V lost 3 bases to trimming and J lost 5 bases; unmatched junction nucleotides: 7. DNA for the CDR3: TGTGCCAGCAGCTTGGCGGGGGACGGAGACGAGCAGTACTTC. It specifies CASSLAGDGDEQYF.

Worth noting for this clone: A junction end diverges from the germline sequence, so it may reflect a read error. V is TRBV10-2 and J is TRBJ1-1; D is ambiguous. CDR3 length: 14 amino acids. Germline V gene lookup returns CDR1 WSHSY and CDR2 SAAADI. CDR3 sequence: CASGESAQWTEAFF. The DNA for the CDR3 is TGCGCCAGCGGTGAGTCGGCACAATGGACTGAAGCTTTCTTT.

The CDR3 spells CASSLRGAGVGDTQYF. The CDR3 region has the DNA TGTGCCAGCAGCTTGAGGGGAGCGGGGGTTGGGGATACGCAGTATTTT. The rearrangement uses TRBV5-4 and TRBJ2-3, with 8 bases identical to TRBD2. CDR1 is SGHNT and CDR2 is YYREEE in the germline V gene (reference sequence). V dropped 1 base and J dropped 6; count of bases not matched to a gene: 10. The CDR3 runs to 16 residues.

The V gene is TRBV7-9, the J gene TRBJ1-6; perhaps TRBD1 as D (5 bases). Trimming took off 1 base at V and 8 bases at J, with 9 bases between the two ends. The CDR3 loop spans 14 amino acids. CDR1 SEHNR and CDR2 FQNEAQ come from the germline V gene (reference sequence). The chain's CDR3 is CASSLGQRHSPLHF. The CDR3 DNA sequence: TGTGCCAGCAGCTTAGGACAGCGCCATTCACCCCTCCACTTT.

V and J are TRBV6-6 and TRBJ1-4; D is possibly TRBD1 (6 bases). V was clipped by 4 bases and J by 2 bases, with 11 bases between them. Germline V gene data show CDR1 as MNHNY and CDR2 as SVGAGI (reference sequence). The CDR3 extends over 15 amino acids. CDR3 nucleotide sequence: TGTGCCAGCAGTTCCACAGGGTGGACTAATGAAAAACTGTTTTTT. Translating it yields CASSSTGWTNEKLFF.

The CDR3 sequence: CASSLGSRAPPGETQYF. DNA of the CDR3: TGTGCCAGCAGCTTAGGTAGTCGAGCGCCACCGGGAGAGACCCAGTACTTC. The rearrangement joins TRBV11-2 to TRBJ2-5; D uncertain. The germline V gene encodes CDR1 SGHAT and CDR2 FQNNGV. The CDR3 runs 17 residues. V was clipped by 1 base and J by 4 bases, with 19 bases between them. The full variable domain, with the rest looked up from reference TRBV11-2 and TRBJ2-5, is EAGVAQSPRYKIIEKRQSVAFWCNPISGHATLYWYQQILGQGPKLLIQFQNNGVVDDSQLPKDRFSAERLKGVDSTLKIQPAKLEDSAVYLCASSLGSRAPPGETQYFGPGTRLLVL.